The 13 T cell receptor beta chains below come from one sample, sequenced in a study of CD8 T cells in ankylosing spondylitis. MiXCR was run by TCRdb on the 5' RACE reads, yielding one entry per CDR3 protein. This sample has around 150,000 distinct CDR3 sequences; 11% occur once, and the top ten carry around 4.1%. Specimen: blood, either unsorted or a sorted T cell fraction (not recorded which). All receptors come from a female donor with ankylosing spondylitis or in good health (not recorded which).

This clonotype was detected many times. J is TRBJ2-3 and V is TRBV28; D may be TRBD1 (6 bases). Germline V CDR1 and CDR2: MDHEN, SYDVKM. V shed 5 bases and J shed 2 bases, with 11 bases lying between them. This CDR3 comprises 14 residues. This CDR3 reads CASSSGQNTDTQYF. CDR3 in DNA: TGTGCCAGCAGTAGCGGACAGAACACAGATACGCAGTATTTT.

This clonotype has ten or more counts. The rearrangement links TRBV11-2 to TRBJ2-5; TRBD1 or TRBD2 may be the D gene (5 bases each). The V end lost 5 bases, the J end lost 2 bases, and 9 bases lay between the germline ends. Germline values: CDR1 SGHAT, CDR2 FQNNGV. The CDR3 consists of 13 residues. CDR3 sequence reads: CASSRGDQETQYF. CDR3 DNA sequence: TGTGCCAGCAGCAGGGGAGATCAAGAGACCCAGTACTTC.

This clonotype has ten or more counts. The genes are TRBV28 and TRBJ2-1; 10 nucleotides match TRBD2. Germline-derived CDR1 and CDR2 are MDHEN and SYDVKM. After removal of 5 bases from V and 3 bases from J, the junction contained 7 bases not matched to a gene. There are 16 residues in the CDR3. CDR3 in amino acids: CASSSPSGGFYNEQFF. CDR3 sequence (DNA): TGTGCCAGCAGTAGCCCTAGCGGGGGCTTCTACAATGAGCAGTTCTTC.

CDR3 nucleotide sequence: TGTGCCTGGACTTCCCCGGGTGAGCAGTTCTTC. Translation: CAWTSPGEQFF. The rearrangement links TRBV30 to TRBJ2-1; D remains ambiguous. The ends were cut back, 4 bases at V and 9 bases at J, with 10 bases in the middle. This CDR3 contains 11 residues. Germline V gene lookup returns CDR1 GTSNPN and CDR2 SVGIG (reference sequence). Combining the CDR3 with reference TRBV30 and TRBJ2-1 gives the whole variable domain SQTIHQWPATLVQPVGSPLSLECTVEGTSNPNLYWYRQAAGRGLQLLFYSVGIGQISSEVPQNLSASRPQDRQFILSSKKLLLSDSGFYLCAWTSPGEQFFGPGTRLTVL.

The V call is TRBV3-1, the J call TRBJ1-2; D might be TRBD1 (6 bases). CDR1 LGHDT and CDR2 YNNKEL come from the germline V gene (reference sequence). This CDR3 spans 16 amino acids. V lost 11 bases, J lost 8 bases, and 30 bases lay in between. CDR3 residues: CASCQRTGTSIVGYTF. CDR3 in DNA: TGTGCCTCCTGCCAGAGAACCGGGACATCTATAGTCGGCTACACCTTC.

This sequence joins TRBV29-1 and TRBJ1-2; D is undetermined. The CDR3 has 13 residues. V shed 1 base and J shed 5 bases, with 11 bases lying between them. Per the germline V gene, CDR1 is SQVTM and CDR2 is ANQGSEA. CDR3 residues: CSVEVGGPYGYTF. The DNA of the CDR3 is TGCAGCGTTGAAGTGGGAGGGCCGTATGGCTACACCTTC. The whole variable domain, filled in from reference TRBV29-1 and TRBJ1-2, reads SAVISQKPSRDICQRGTSLTIQCQVDSQVTMMFWYRQQPGQSLTLIATANQGSEATYESGFVIDKFPISRPNLTFSTLTVSNMSPEDSSIYLCSVEVGGPYGYTFGSGTRLTVV.

In its sample, this clonotype was seen many times. V is TRBV20-1 and J is TRBJ1-1, with a weak D call TRBD1 (6 bases). Germline lookup yields CDR1 DFQATT and CDR2 SNEGSKA (reference sequence). Trimming stripped 0 bases from V and 11 bases from J, with 19 bases between. The CDR3 runs 14 residues. The CDR3 here is CSARENLDRQIAFF. The CDR3 nucleotides are TGCAGTGCTAGAGAAAATCTCGACAGGCAGATTGCTTTCTTT.

This clonotype was detected ten times or more. The chain has TRBV9 and TRBJ2-2, with unresolved D. V shed 0 bases and J shed 5 bases, with 5 bases lying between them. The CDR3 is 13 residues long. Germline V gene data show CDR1 as SGDLS and CDR2 as YYNGEE. The CDR3 region has the DNA TGTGCCAGCAGCGTAGCTGGAACCGGGGAGCTGTTTTTT. The encoded protein is CASSVAGTGELFF.

This clonotype came up many times. The rearrangement joins TRBV29-1 to TRBJ2-7; D call uncertain. Germline values: CDR1 SQVTM, CDR2 ANQGSEA. V shed 8 bases and J shed 3 bases, with 11 bases lying between them. CDR3 length equals 11 residues. Here the CDR3 reads CSSRSGYEQYF. The CDR3 DNA follows: TGCAGCTCCCGCTCGGGCTACGAGCAGTACTTC.

The table lists this clonotype with a few counts. A much larger clone is a single base away; this may be a read error. The CDR3 DNA sequence: TGTGCCAGCGGCCGGGGGGGTTTTGGCCCTGAAGCTTTCTTT. Its protein product is CASGRGGFGPEAFF. The V gene is TRBV4-2, the J gene TRBJ1-1; TRBD1 might be the D (5 bases). The CDR3 contains 14 residues. V lost 8 bases and J 6 bases, leaving 19 bases between the germline ends. Germline CDR1 reads LGHNA; CDR2 reads YNFKEQ.

This clonotype has at least ten counts. This chain joins TRBV6-5 and TRBJ2-7, with D perhaps TRBD1 (6 bases). CDR3 length equals 14 residues. The germline CDR1 and CDR2 sequences are MNHEY and SVGAGI. V shed 6 bases and J shed 1 base, with 13 bases lying between them. CDR3 sequence reads: CASSYATGSYEQYF. The CDR3 coding sequence is TGTGCCAGCAGCTACGCTACAGGGTCCTACGAGCAGTACTTC.

This clonotype has a count of ten or more. V usage is TRBV7-8 and J usage is TRBJ2-3, with 10 bases matching TRBD2. V lost 0 bases, J lost 6 bases, and 6 bases stayed unmatched. The CDR3 runs to 16 residues. Germline assignment: CDR1 SGHVS and CDR2 FQNEAQ. The CDR3 coding sequence is TGTGCCAGCAGCTTAGCTCGTCTAGCGGGAGCTGATACGCAGTATTTT. Protein: CASSLARLAGADTQYF.

This clonotype was observed many times. This chain uses TRBV20-1 with TRBJ1-1, with D unclear. V was trimmed by 6 bases and J by 2 bases, leaving 13 bases between them. This CDR3 has 13 amino acids. The V gene's germline CDR1 is DFQATT and CDR2 SNEGSKA (reference sequence). The chain's CDR3 is CSATAGRNTEAFF. Written as DNA, the CDR3 is TGCAGTGCCACCGCCGGACGCAACACTGAAGCTTTCTTT.